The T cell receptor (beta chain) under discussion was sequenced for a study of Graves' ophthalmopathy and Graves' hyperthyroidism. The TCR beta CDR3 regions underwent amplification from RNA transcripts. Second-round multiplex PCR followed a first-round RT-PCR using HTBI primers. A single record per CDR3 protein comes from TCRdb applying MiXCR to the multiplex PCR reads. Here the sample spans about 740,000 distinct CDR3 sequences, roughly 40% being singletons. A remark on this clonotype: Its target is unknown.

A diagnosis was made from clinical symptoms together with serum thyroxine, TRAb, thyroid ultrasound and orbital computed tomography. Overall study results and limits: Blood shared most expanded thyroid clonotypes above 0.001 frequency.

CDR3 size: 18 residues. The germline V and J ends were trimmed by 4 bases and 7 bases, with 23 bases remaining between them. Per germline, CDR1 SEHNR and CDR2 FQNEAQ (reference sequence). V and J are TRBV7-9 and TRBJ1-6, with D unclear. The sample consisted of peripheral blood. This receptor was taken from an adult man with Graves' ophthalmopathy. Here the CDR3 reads CASSSNPPDRFPNSPLHF. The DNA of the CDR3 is TGTGCCAGCAGCTCAAACCCACCCGATCGATTCCCGAATTCACCCCTCCACTTT.